This T cell receptor beta chain derives from a study of OX40 agonist ivuxolimab in advanced cancers. The wider study: Every 2 weeks, patients got intravenous ivuxolimab at one of six dose levels (0.01-10 mg/kg). Anti-PD-1, anti-PD-L1 or anti-CTLA-4 therapy given earlier was allowed, and roughly 40% had some. The study reported partial responses in three patients: one hepatocellular carcinoma, two cutaneous melanoma.

To note about this clone: Its matching antigen is unknown.

The method was immunoSEQ multiplex PCR; TCRdb's version includes in-frame clones alone and lacks a portion of them. Among around 67,000 clones listed, nearly 90% were seen once. V lost 0 bases, J lost 2 bases, and 5 bases stayed unmatched. This CDR3 contains 16 residues. Per germline, CDR1 SGDLS and CDR2 YYNGEE. Study findings and constraints: Circulating CD4+ and CD8+ T cells showed clonal expansion by week 6 at 0.1 to 3.0 mg/kg.

Sample: CD4+ or CD8+ T cells sorted from blood, taken in a trial of the OX40 agonist ivuxolimab. This sequence was found in an adult with an advanced solid tumor such as melanoma, head and neck, liver or kidney cancer. The chain joins TRBV9 to TRBJ2-7; 10 bases are a match to TRBD2. The chain's CDR3 is CASSVGLAGETYEQYF. The CDR3 DNA reads TGTGCCAGCAGCGTAGGGCTAGCGGGGGAAACCTACGAGCAGTACTTC. Using reference TRBV9 and TRBJ2-7 for the parts outside the CDR3, the full variable domain is DSGVTQTPKHLITATGQRVTLRCSPRSGDLSVYWYQQSLDQGLQFLIQYYNGEERAKGNILERFSAQQFPDLHSELNLSSLELGDSALYFCASSVGLAGETYEQYFGPGTRLTVT.